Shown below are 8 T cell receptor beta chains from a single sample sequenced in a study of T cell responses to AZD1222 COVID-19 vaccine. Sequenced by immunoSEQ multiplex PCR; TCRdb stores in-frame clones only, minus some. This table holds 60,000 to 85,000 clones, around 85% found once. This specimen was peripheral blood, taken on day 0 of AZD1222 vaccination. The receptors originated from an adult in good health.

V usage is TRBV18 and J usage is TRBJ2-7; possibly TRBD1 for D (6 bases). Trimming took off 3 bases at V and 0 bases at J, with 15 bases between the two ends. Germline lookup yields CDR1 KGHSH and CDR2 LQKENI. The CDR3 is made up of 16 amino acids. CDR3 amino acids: CASSPTGLLNSYEQYF. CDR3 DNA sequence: TGTGCCAGCTCACCCACAGGGCTACTGAACTCCTACGAGCAGTACTTC.

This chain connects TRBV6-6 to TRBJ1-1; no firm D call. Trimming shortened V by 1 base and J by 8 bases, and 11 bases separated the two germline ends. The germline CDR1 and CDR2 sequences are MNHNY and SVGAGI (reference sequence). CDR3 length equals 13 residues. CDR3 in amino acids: CASSYWVLREAFF. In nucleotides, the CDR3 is TGTGCCAGCAGTTACTGGGTTCTAAGGGAAGCTTTCTTT.

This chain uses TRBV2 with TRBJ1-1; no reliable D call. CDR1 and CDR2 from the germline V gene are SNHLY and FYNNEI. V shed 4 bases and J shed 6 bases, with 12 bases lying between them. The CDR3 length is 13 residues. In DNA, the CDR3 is TGTGCCAGCAGTGTGATGGTCCTTTCTGAAGCTTTCTTT. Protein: CASSVMVLSEAFF.

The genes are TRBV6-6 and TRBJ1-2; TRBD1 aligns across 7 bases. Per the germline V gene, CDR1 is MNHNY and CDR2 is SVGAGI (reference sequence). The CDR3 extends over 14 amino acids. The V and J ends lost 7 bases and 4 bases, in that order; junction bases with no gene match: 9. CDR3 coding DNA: TGTGCCAGCACCTCGTCGGCAGGGGGCTATGGCTACACCTTC. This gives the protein CASTSSAGGYGYTF.

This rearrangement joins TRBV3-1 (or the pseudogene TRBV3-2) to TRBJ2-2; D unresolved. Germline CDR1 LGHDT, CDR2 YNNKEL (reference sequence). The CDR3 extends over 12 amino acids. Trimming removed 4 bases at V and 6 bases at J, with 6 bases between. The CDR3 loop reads CASSRVSGELFF. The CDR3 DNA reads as TGTGCCAGCAGCCGGGTCTCCGGGGAGCTGTTTTTT.

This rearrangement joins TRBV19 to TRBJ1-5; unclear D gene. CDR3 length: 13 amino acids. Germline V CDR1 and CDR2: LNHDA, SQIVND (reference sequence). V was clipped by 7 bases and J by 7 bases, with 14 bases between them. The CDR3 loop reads CASTPGVGQPQHF. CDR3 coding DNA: TGTGCCAGTACACCTGGGGTAGGACAGCCCCAGCATTTT.

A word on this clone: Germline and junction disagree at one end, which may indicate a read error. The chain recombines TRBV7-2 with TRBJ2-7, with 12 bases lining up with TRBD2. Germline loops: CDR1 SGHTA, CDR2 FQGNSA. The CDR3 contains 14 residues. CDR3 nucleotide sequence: TGTGCCAGCAGCTTAGAGGGGACTAGCGGGTTCTTAGAATTC. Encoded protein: CASSLEGTSGFLEF.

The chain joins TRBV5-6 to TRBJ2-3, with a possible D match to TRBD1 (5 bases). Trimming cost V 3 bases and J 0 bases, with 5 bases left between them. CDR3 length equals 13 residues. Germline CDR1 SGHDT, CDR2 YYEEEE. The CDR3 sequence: CASSWTSTDTQYF. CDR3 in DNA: TGTGCCAGCAGCTGGACAAGCACAGATACGCAGTATTTT.